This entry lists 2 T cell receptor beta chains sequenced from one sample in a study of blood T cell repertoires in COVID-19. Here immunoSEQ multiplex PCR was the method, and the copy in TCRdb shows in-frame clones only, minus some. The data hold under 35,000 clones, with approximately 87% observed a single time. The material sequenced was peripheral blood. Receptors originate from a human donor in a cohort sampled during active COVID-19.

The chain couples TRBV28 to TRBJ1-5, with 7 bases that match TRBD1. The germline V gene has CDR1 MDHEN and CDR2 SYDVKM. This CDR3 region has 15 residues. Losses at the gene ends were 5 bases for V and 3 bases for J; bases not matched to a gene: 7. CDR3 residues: CASSMGQTNNQPQHF. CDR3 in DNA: TGTGCCAGCAGTATGGGACAGACGAACAATCAGCCCCAGCATTTT.

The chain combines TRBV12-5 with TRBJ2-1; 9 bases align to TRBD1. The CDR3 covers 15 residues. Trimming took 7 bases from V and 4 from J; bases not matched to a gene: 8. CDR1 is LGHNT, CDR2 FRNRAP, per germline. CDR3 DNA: TGTGCTAGTGCTAAAGGGACAGGGTTGTACAATGAGCAGTTCTTC. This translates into CASAKGTGLYNEQFF.